The 8 T cell receptor beta chains below come from one sample, sequenced in a study of spatial heterogeneity in lung cancer. General study findings and limits: Counts of expanded alpha and beta TCRs within tumors tracked the tumor nonsynonymous mutation count.

Antigens of these TCRs are unknown. Time point meaning: sample taken at primary tumor resection. TCRdb recomputed calls from the 5' RACE reads with MiXCR, one row per CDR3 protein. The profile shows 1,000 to 1,200 distinct CDR3 sequences, roughly 27% of them singletons. Material: lung tumor tissue, obtained at surgery. All receptors come from a male donor with early-stage non-small cell lung cancer.

This clonotype is judged large. This chain uses TRBV6-2 or TRBV6-3 with TRBJ2-7, with D tentatively TRBD2 (5 bases). V shed 2 bases and J shed 1 base, with 15 bases lying between them. The CDR3 extends over 16 amino acids. CDR1 and CDR2 (germline): MNHEY, SVGEGT. CDR3 sequence: CASSYPYGLLSYEQYF. CDR3 DNA: TGTGCCAGCAGTTACCCCTATGGACTCTTGTCCTACGAGCAGTACTTC.

This clonotype appeared a few times. At one end the junction does not follow the germline gene, possibly because of a read error. This rearrangement joins TRBV7-3 to TRBJ2-2; 7 nucleotides agree with TRBD1. Per the germline V gene, CDR1 is SGHTA and CDR2 is FQGTGA. The CDR3 is 16 amino acids. CDR3 region: CASSLTYRGNTGELFF. CDR3 DNA: TGTGCCAGCAGCCTAACGTACAGGGGAAACACCGGGGAGCTGTTTTTT. Full variable domain (missing parts from reference TRBV7-3 and TRBJ2-2): GAGVSQTPSNKVTEKGKYVELRCDPISGHTALYWYRQSLGQGPEFLIYFQGTGAADDSGLPNDRFFAVRPEGSVSTLKIQRTERGDSAVYLCASSLTYRGNTGELFFGEGSRLTVL.

By proportion, this clonotype is medium-sized. V and J are TRBV5-1 and TRBJ1-2; 10 bases agree with TRBD1. This CDR3 region has 15 residues. Germline CDR1 reads SGHRS; CDR2 reads YFSETQ. After removal of 4 bases from V and 8 bases from J, the junction contained 11 bases not matched to a gene. CDR3 loop: CASSRGQGVKEGYTF. As DNA, the CDR3 is TGCGCCAGCAGCCGCGGACAGGGGGTAAAAGAGGGCTACACCTTC.

The chain has TRBV20-1 and TRBJ1-4; the D gene is possibly TRBD1 (5 bases). The germline V and J ends were trimmed by 5 bases and 7 bases, with 20 bases remaining between them. The CDR3 length is 15 residues. The V gene's germline CDR1 is DFQATT and CDR2 SNEGSKA (reference sequence). The CDR3 nucleotides are TGCAGTGCTTTGGGCTCCGGGGGAGACGTTGAAAAACTGTTTTTT. This encodes CSALGSGGDVEKLFF.

This clonotype has ten or more counts. The chain couples TRBV9 to TRBJ2-1; TRBD1 aligns across 7 bases. Trimming at V came to 3 bases and at J to 2 bases, leaving 8 bases not matched to a gene. The CDR3 extends over 16 amino acids. CDR1 is SGDLS and CDR2 is YYNGEE in the germline V gene. The CDR3 region has the DNA TGTGCCAGCAGCGAGGGACGGGACAGCCCCTACAATGAGCAGTTCTTC. Encoded protein: CASSEGRDSPYNEQFF.

This clonotype is medium-sized (0.01 to 0.1%) by share. V usage is TRBV12-3 or TRBV12-4 and J usage is TRBJ1-2; TRBD1 aligns across 7 bases. The CDR3 sequence is 16 residues long. The V segment lost 7 bases and the J segment 0 bases; nucleotides outside the gene matches: 11. This chain's CDR3 is CASTQRGGFANYGYTF. CDR3 DNA: TGTGCCAGCACCCAACGAGGGGGCTTCGCTAACTATGGCTACACCTTC.

V and J are TRBV9 and TRBJ2-5; D is undetermined. The V gene's germline CDR1 is SGDLS and CDR2 YYNGEE. The CDR3 loop spans 14 amino acids. The ends were cut back, 0 bases at V and 1 base at J, with 7 bases in the middle. The CDR3 nucleotides read TGTGCCAGCAGCGTAGAGGCGTCCCAAGAGACCCAGTACTTC. Protein sequence: CASSVEASQETQYF.

Concerning this clonotype itself: As the CDR3 is not closed by the conserved phenylalanine or tryptophan, this likely results from a read error. The chain recombines TRBV20-1 with TRBJ1-1; a weak D match, TRBD1 (5 bases). V was clipped by 2 bases and J by 2 bases, with 15 bases between them. Germline V gene lookup returns CDR1 DFQATT and CDR2 SNEGSKA (reference sequence). The CDR3 spans 15 residues. The CDR3 sequence is CSARSPRRGNTEAFL. CDR3 nucleotide sequence: TGCAGTGCTAGATCCCCCCGTAGGGGAAACACTGAAGCTTTCCTT.